The next 10 T cell receptor beta chains were all read from a single sample in a study of blood T cell repertoires in COVID-19. The assay was immunoSEQ multiplex PCR, and TCRdb's table has in-frame clones only and misses some. Here the sample spans about 70,000 clones, approximately 89% being singletons. Input material: peripheral blood. The receptors come from a human donor in a cohort sampled during active COVID-19.

The chain uses TRBV19 and TRBJ1-1; D is ambiguous. The V and J ends lost 5 bases and 2 bases respectively, with 21 bases between them. CDR3 length: 17 amino acids. Germline-derived CDR1 and CDR2 are LNHDA and SQIVND (reference sequence). CDR3 region: CASSVEIRREPNTEAFF. In nucleotides, the CDR3 is TGTGCCAGTAGTGTCGAAATAAGGAGGGAGCCCAACACTGAAGCTTTCTTT.

V is TRBV29-1 and J is TRBJ1-4, with D tentatively TRBD1 (6 bases). CDR1 is SQVTM, CDR2 ANQGSEA, per germline. V was pared by 7 bases and J by 10 bases, with 19 bases between. The CDR3 is 13 amino acids. The CDR3 sequence is CSARGTVAGKLFF. CDR3 nucleotides: TGCAGCGCGAGGGGGACGGTTGCTGGAAAACTGTTTTTT.

The chain is built from TRBV5-6 and TRBJ1-3; D is undetermined. Germline V gene data show CDR1 as SGHDT and CDR2 as YYEEEE. Between the trimmed V and J ends, which lost 4 bases and 4 bases, there was a span of 9 bases. This CDR3 is 13 amino acids long. CDR3 sequence (DNA): TGTGCCAGCAGCCCAAGCTTGGGAAACACCATATATTTT. This translates into CASSPSLGNTIYF.

This chain uses TRBV27 with TRBJ1-2, with TRBD1 identical over 8 bases. The V gene's germline CDR1 is MNHEY and CDR2 SMNVEV (reference sequence). This CDR3 is built from 15 residues. The trim removed 5 bases at V and 4 bases at J, leaving 9 bases unmatched. CDR3 sequence reads: CASSHSGGVGYGYTF. CDR3 nucleotides: TGTGCCAGCAGTCATTCAGGGGGCGTAGGCTATGGCTACACCTTC.

The rearrangement links TRBV11-2 to TRBJ1-1; 9 nucleotides line up with TRBD1. The germline CDR1 and CDR2 sequences are SGHAT and FQNNGV. The junction had 7 bases not matched to a gene; V was cut back by 2 bases and J by 0 bases. The CDR3 covers 17 residues. The CDR3 coding sequence is TGTGCCAGCAGCTTAAAAATGGGACAGGGCCTGAACACTGAAGCTTTCTTT. Amino acids: CASSLKMGQGLNTEAFF.

V usage is TRBV6-5 and J usage is TRBJ2-1, with 7 bases that match TRBD2. J was trimmed by 3 bases and V by 6 bases; bases with no gene match: 2. This CDR3 has 13 amino acids. Germline CDR1 is MNHEY and CDR2 is SVGAGI. The chain's CDR3 is CASRSSGYNEQFF. The CDR3 nucleotides read TGTGCCAGCAGGTCTAGCGGCTACAATGAGCAGTTCTTC.

The chain combines TRBV7-2 with TRBJ1-1; the D gene is possibly TRBD1 (6 bases). V was trimmed by 4 bases and J by 4 bases, leaving 16 bases between them. The CDR3 has 15 amino acids. Looked up from germline, CDR1 is SGHTA and CDR2 is FQGNSA. CDR3 DNA sequence: TGTGCCAGCAGCTACCAGAACAGGGTGAGCACTGAAGCTTTCTTT. Its protein product is CASSYQNRVSTEAFF.

This clone was observed a few times. The rearrangement links TRBV9 to TRBJ2-7; TRBD2 matches at 9 bases. The CDR3 runs to 16 residues. J was trimmed by 6 bases and V by 0 bases; bases with no gene match: 10. Germline CDR1 reads SGDLS; CDR2 reads YYNGEE. CDR3 coding DNA: TGTGCCAGCAGCGTAGGCAACGGGGCTAGCGGGGCCGAGCAGTACTTC. Protein sequence: CASSVGNGASGAEQYF. Supplemented by reference TRBV9 and TRBJ2-7, the full variable domain reads DSGVTQTPKHLITATGQRVTLRCSPRSGDLSVYWYQQSLDQGLQFLIQYYNGEERAKGNILERFSAQQFPDLHSELNLSSLELGDSALYFCASSVGNGASGAEQYFGPGTRLTVT.

This chain connects TRBV19 to TRBJ1-2; D is undetermined. V was pared by 0 bases and J by 2 bases, with 10 bases between. This CDR3 comprises 15 residues. The V gene's germline CDR1 is LNHDA and CDR2 SQIVND (reference sequence). In nucleotides, the CDR3 is TGTGCCAGTAGTATAGAGCCCTCAGCGAACTATGGCTACACCTTC. This translates into CASSIEPSANYGYTF.

This chain joins TRBV14 and TRBJ1-1, with TRBD1 matching over 11 bases. Unmatched junction bases numbered 14, after V lost 4 bases and J lost 4 bases. The CDR3 runs 18 residues. Germline lookup yields CDR1 SGHDN and CDR2 FVKESK. CDR3 sequence (DNA): TGTGCCAGCAGCCTCCCCTCGGGACAGGGGGGGGGAGGCACTGAAGCTTTCTTT. Its protein product is CASSLPSGQGGGGTEAFF. The full variable domain, in which reference TRBV14 and TRBJ1-1 provide the parts outside the CDR3, is EAGVTQFPSHSVIEKGQTVTLRCDPISGHDNLYWYRRVMGKEIKFLLHFVKESKQDESGMPNNRFLAERTGGTYSTLKVQPAELEDSGVYFCASSLPSGQGGGGTEAFFGQGTRLTVV.